These 26 T cell receptor beta chains originate from one sample sequenced in a study of Graves' ophthalmopathy and Graves' hyperthyroidism. As the template, RNA transcripts were used to amplify TCR beta CDR3 regions. HTBI primers served in a first-round RT-PCR, which a second-round multiplex PCR followed. TCRdb independently ran MiXCR on the multiplex PCR reads; one entry per CDR3 protein. The sample holds about 740,000 distinct CDR3 sequences, approximately 40% seen once. Specimen: peripheral blood. These receptors all stem from an adult man with Graves' ophthalmopathy.

Comment on this clonotype: A read error may explain this, as a much larger clone is one base away. This rearrangement joins TRBV6-6 to TRBJ1-5, with TRBD1 as a possible D gene (6 bases). Germline V gene lookup returns CDR1 MNHNY and CDR2 SVGAGI (reference sequence). CDR3 length: 13 amino acids. Between the trimmed V and J ends, which lost 6 bases and 3 bases, there was a span of 9 bases. In DNA form, the CDR3 reads TGTGCCAGCAGGAGACAGGACAATCAGCCCCAGCATTTT. It yields the protein CASRRQDNQPQHF.

This clonotype was picked up many times. The CDR3 coding sequence is TGTGCCAGCAGCGTAGACGCAGGAAACACCATATATTTT. It yields the protein CASSVDAGNTIYF. This sequence joins TRBV9 and TRBJ1-3; D is undetermined. Trimming pared 0 bases from V and 4 bases from J, leaving 5 bases between. The CDR3 spans 13 residues. CDR1 is SGDLS and CDR2 is YYNGEE in the germline V gene.

This clonotype was picked up many times. This chain joins TRBV29-1 and TRBJ2-2, with D unresolved. The CDR3 consists of 13 residues. The germline gives CDR1 SQVTM, CDR2 ANQGSEA. Trimming took off 8 bases at V and 1 base at J, with 11 bases between the two ends. CDR3 amino acids: CSSLTLNTGELFF. CDR3 in DNA: TGCAGCTCCCTGACGCTGAACACCGGGGAGCTGTTTTTT.

At least ten counts were recorded for this clonotype. The V call is TRBV25-1, the J call TRBJ1-1; TRBD1 matches at 9 bases. In germline, CDR1 is MGHDK, CDR2 SYGVNS. This CDR3 has 15 amino acids. V gave up 7 bases and J gave up 4 bases; unmatched junction bases: 10. This CDR3 reads CASTTRTGVLTEAFF. CDR3 in DNA: TGTGCCAGCACCACCCGGACAGGGGTCCTCACTGAAGCTTTCTTT.

The chain couples TRBV29-1 to TRBJ1-4, with 9 bases aligning to TRBD1. This CDR3 is built from 13 residues. Per germline, CDR1 SQVTM and CDR2 ANQGSEA. V lost 5 bases, J lost 8 bases, and 6 bases stayed unmatched. CDR3 sequence: CSVLWGTGEKLFF. In nucleotides, the CDR3 is TGCAGCGTTCTCTGGGGGACAGGGGAAAAACTGTTTTTT.

This clonotype has only a few counts. V gene TRBV10-3 combines with J gene TRBJ2-7; D is possibly TRBD2 (7 bases). In germline, CDR1 is ENHRY, CDR2 SYGVKD. CDR3 size: 15 residues. The V end lost 10 bases, the J end lost 5 bases, and 24 bases lay between the germline ends. The CDR3 here is CASSKGSTGGHEQYF. In nucleotides, the CDR3 is TGTGCCAGCAGCAAAGGGTCGACCGGGGGGCACGAGCAGTACTTC.

This rearrangement joins TRBV7-9 to TRBJ2-5; TRBD1 aligns across 7 bases. Germline assignment: CDR1 SEHNR and CDR2 FQNEAQ (reference sequence). The CDR3 length is 15 residues. Losses at the gene ends were 3 bases for V and 0 bases for J; bases not matched to a gene: 4. The CDR3 nucleotides read TGTGCCAGCAGCTTTTTGACAGGGAACCAAGAGACCCAGTACTTC. Translated: CASSFLTGNQETQYF.

This clonotype has a handful of counts. A read error may account for a junction end that differs from germline. CDR3 protein: CASSEAPVPLRQPQHF. Written as DNA, the CDR3 is TGTGCCAGCAGTGAAGCCCCCGTCCCCCTTAGGCAGCCCCAGCATTTT. The chain combines TRBV24-1 with TRBJ1-5, with D hard to call. The germline gives CDR1 KGHDR, CDR2 SFDVKD. The CDR3 consists of 16 residues.

This clonotype has a handful of counts. J is TRBJ2-5 and V is TRBV7-2; TRBD2 aligns across 7 bases. This CDR3 has 14 residues. Germline trimming cut 6 bases from V and 5 bases from J; bases unmatched to any gene: 9. Germline CDR1 SGHTA, CDR2 FQGNSA. CDR3 nucleotides: TGTGCCAGCAGTTACTCGCGGGGGTCGGAGACCCAGTACTTC. Amino acids: CASSYSRGSETQYF.

On this clonotype itself: One junction end does not reproduce the germline sequence, and a read error may be involved. The CDR3 nucleotides are TGTGCCAGTACTCTTGGGCAGGGGAACCCTGAAGCTTTCTTT. This encodes CASTLGQGNPEAFF. The rearrangement joins TRBV19 to TRBJ1-1; possibly TRBD1 for D (6 bases). CDR1 and CDR2 (germline): LNHDA, SQIVND (reference sequence). CDR3 length: 14 residues.

For this clonotype: This sequence may be a read error, since a much larger clone differs from it by one base. This rearrangement joins TRBV24-1 to TRBJ2-7; either TRBD1 or TRBD2 may supply D (5 bases each). This CDR3 has 14 residues. CDR1 and CDR2 (germline): KGHDR, SFDVKD. Trimming removed 6 bases from V and 0 bases from J, with 11 bases in between. CDR3 DNA sequence: TGTGCCACCAGTTCGGGGACCGTCTCCTACGAGCAGTACTTC. Encoded protein: CATSSGTVSYEQYF.

In the case of this clonotype: Possible read error: a much larger clone is one base away. The V and J genes are TRBV27 and TRBJ1-2; possible D gene TRBD1, 5 bases. Germline V gene lookup returns CDR1 MNHEY and CDR2 SMNVEV (reference sequence). V was shortened by 0 bases and J by 4 bases, with 6 bases between the two germline ends. This CDR3 comprises 13 residues. Here the CDR3 DNA reads TGTGCCAGCAGTTTATCCAGGGCCTATGGCTACACCTTC. As protein: CASSLSRAYGYTF.

J is TRBJ2-5 and V is TRBV9, with 13 nucleotides matching TRBD2. V was pared by 2 bases and J by 5 bases, with 9 bases of the junction left unmatched. In germline, CDR1 is SGDLS, CDR2 YYNGEE. The CDR3 has 17 residues. The CDR3 region has the DNA TGTGCCAGCAGCGTTAGAGACCTGACTAGCGGGAGGGAGACCCAGTACTTC. It specifies CASSVRDLTSGRETQYF.

J is TRBJ2-7 and V is TRBV29-1, with TRBD1 matching over 10 bases. Trimming removed 7 bases from V and 7 bases from J; junction bases left unmatched: 13. This CDR3 has 14 amino acids. Looked up from germline, CDR1 is SQVTM and CDR2 is ANQGSEA. This chain's CDR3 is CSAAGQGVASEQYF. Written as DNA, the CDR3 is TGCAGCGCAGCCGGACAGGGGGTGGCGAGTGAGCAGTACTTC.

This clonotype has a handful of counts. The germline gene is not matched at one end of the junction; a read error may be the cause. CDR3 sequence reads: CASSLSTGNTEAFF. The CDR3 DNA reads as TGTGCCAGCAGTCTTTCTACAGGGAACACTGAAGCTTTCTTT. The genes are TRBV10-3 and TRBJ1-1; the D gene is possibly TRBD1 (5 bases). The germline V gene has CDR1 ENHRY and CDR2 SYGVKD. The CDR3 extends over 14 amino acids.

This rearrangement joins TRBV2 to TRBJ1-2, with D possibly TRBD1 on 5 matching bases. The germline gives CDR1 SNHLY, CDR2 FYNNEI. This CDR3 contains 12 residues. The V end was cut by 3 bases, the J end by 7 bases, with 9 bases between. In DNA, the CDR3 is TGTGCCAGCAGTGACAGGGCGGGTGGCTACACCTTC. Translation: CASSDRAGGYTF. Looking up the rest from reference TRBV2 and TRBJ1-2 gives the full variable domain: EPEVTQTPSHQVTQMGQEVILRCVPISNHLYFYWYRQILGQKVEFLVSFYNNEISEKSEIFDDQFSVERPDGSNFTLKIRSTKLEDSAMYFCASSDRAGGYTFGSGTRLTVV.

The CDR3 DNA follows: TGTGCCACACGACAGGGTATAGGCTACACCTTC. Amino acids: CATRQGIGYTF. The chain couples TRBV15 to TRBJ1-2, with 7 nucleotides matching TRBD1. The junction had 6 bases not matched to a gene; V was cut back by 9 bases and J by 8 bases. The germline gives CDR1 LNHNV, CDR2 YYDKDF (reference sequence). The CDR3 runs 11 residues.

V usage is TRBV7-2 and J usage is TRBJ2-7, with D possibly matching TRBD2 (5 bases). Germline V gene sequence: CDR1 SGHTA, CDR2 FQGNSA. The CDR3 totals 15 residues. The V gene lost 3 bases and the J gene lost 6 bases, with 18 bases spanning the gap. CDR3 nucleotides: TGTGCCAGCAGCTTGTCTAGCCAATCGCTAAGCGAGCAGTACTTC. Translation: CASSLSSQSLSEQYF.

This clonotype showed up just a few times. This sequence joins TRBV20-1 and TRBJ2-7; no clear D gene. Trimming stripped 1 base from V and 4 bases from J, with 11 bases between. The CDR3 loop spans 13 amino acids. Germline-derived CDR1 and CDR2 are DFQATT and SNEGSKA (reference sequence). The CDR3 sequence: CSARATSRYEQYF. In nucleotides, the CDR3 is TGCAGTGCTAGAGCTACTTCCCGTTACGAGCAGTACTTC.

The chain uses TRBV12-3 or TRBV12-4 and TRBJ1-1; D remains ambiguous. Trimming cost V 3 bases and J 0 bases, with 8 bases left between them. The CDR3 runs 14 residues. The CDR3 spells CASSLGNMNTEAFF. The DNA of the CDR3 is TGTGCCAGCAGTTTGGGGAACATGAACACTGAAGCTTTCTTT.

This chain uses TRBV24-1 with TRBJ1-2; 11 bases map to TRBD1. Trimming removed 11 bases from V and 7 bases from J; junction bases left unmatched: 17. CDR3 length: 16 residues. CDR1 is KGHDR, CDR2 SFDVKD, per germline. The chain's CDR3 is CASSLSRTGGAGGYTF. CDR3 bases: TGTGCCAGCAGCCTTTCCAGGACAGGGGGCGCCGGTGGCTACACCTTC.

This clonotype showed up just once. The chain joins TRBV6-2 or TRBV6-3 to TRBJ2-2; 10 nucleotides line up with TRBD2. The trim removed 2 bases at V and 4 bases at J, leaving 7 bases unmatched. Germline lookup yields CDR1 MNHEY and CDR2 SVGEGT. The CDR3 consists of 17 residues. In nucleotides, the CDR3 is TGTGCCAGCAGTTACGTTACTAGCGGGATCGGCACCGGGGAGCTGTTTTTT. Protein: CASSYVTSGIGTGELFF.

This clonotype has only a few counts. This chain connects TRBV12-3 or TRBV12-4 to TRBJ2-5, with 9 bases aligning to TRBD1. With V trimmed by 3 bases and J by 6 bases, 5 bases remained unmatched. The CDR3 consists of 14 residues. The CDR3 is CASSLGQGGKTQYF. The CDR3, as DNA: TGTGCCAGCAGTTTGGGACAGGGTGGAAAGACCCAGTACTTC.

Notes on this clonotype: A clone one base away is much larger, so this may be a read error. The chain uses TRBV15 and TRBJ1-5, with 8 bases fitting TRBD1. CDR1 LNHNV and CDR2 YYDKDF come from the germline V gene (reference sequence). The CDR3 is made up of 14 amino acids. In DNA form, the CDR3 reads TGTGCCATCAGCATATGGACAGGGCCTCAGCCCCAGCATTTT. It is translated as CAISIWTGPQPQHF.

With respect to this clonotype: The junction does not match germline at one end; this may be a read error. The chain employs TRBV24-1 and TRBJ1-4; D call uncertain. CDR1 and CDR2 (germline): KGHDR, SFDVKD. CDR3 length: 13 amino acids. The CDR3 is CASSPGYGKKLFF. CDR3 nucleotides: TGTGCCAGCAGTCCCGGCTATGGGAAAAAACTGTTTTTT.

The chain joins TRBV19 to TRBJ2-7; TRBD1 agrees at 7 bases. The CDR3 is 14 residues long. V shed 5 bases, J shed 3 bases, and the junction held 7 bases outside the gene matches. Germline assignment: CDR1 LNHDA and CDR2 SQIVND (reference sequence). CDR3 nucleotide sequence: TGTGCCAGTAGTCCTCAGACAGGGCTCTACGAGCAGTACTTC. It is translated as CASSPQTGLYEQYF.